A selection of T cell receptor beta chains follows, all from one sample in a study of spatial heterogeneity in lung cancer. TCRdb used MiXCR to reprocess the 5' RACE reads, holding one entry per CDR3 protein. The table lists some 6,100 distinct CDR3 sequences, roughly 7.4% of them singletons. This material consisted of normal lung tissue next to the tumor, taken at surgery. The receptor set was obtained from a female donor with early-stage non-small cell lung cancer. CDR3s include the opening cysteine and the closing phenylalanine or tryptophan. Fields, in order: clone size, D gene, J gene, V gene, CDR3 DNA, CDR3 protein. The D gene is left open where the match is weak. Expanded clones get a size class; other rows say once, few or many, or leave the size out.

clone_size: few
d_call: TRBD1
j_call: TRBJ1-2
v_call: TRBV20-1
cdr3_nt: TGCAGTGCTAGGGCGGGGACAGACTATGGCTACACCTTC
cdr3_aa: CSARAGTDYGYTF

clone_size: few
d_call: TRBD2
j_call: TRBJ2-1
v_call: TRBV2
cdr3_nt: TGTGCCAGCAGTATTAGCGGGGGGAGCTCCTACAATGAGCAGTTCTTC
cdr3_aa: CASSISGGSSYNEQFF

clone_size: medium-sized
d_call: NA
j_call: TRBJ2-3
v_call: TRBV5-5
cdr3_nt: TGTGCCAGCAGCTCCTTAGGGGGTAAGGCAGATACGCAGTATTTT
cdr3_aa: CASSSLGGKADTQYF

clone_size: few
d_call: TRBD1
j_call: TRBJ1-3
v_call: TRBV7-8
cdr3_nt: TGTGCCAGCAGCCCCCGGACAGGCTCTGGAAACACCATATATTTT
cdr3_aa: CASSPRTGSGNTIYF

clone_size: many
d_call: NA
j_call: TRBJ1-6
v_call: TRBV2
cdr3_nt: TGTGCCAGTGGGGCAGGGAATAATTCACCCCTCCACTTT
cdr3_aa: CASGAGNNSPLHF

clone_size: NA
d_call: TRBD1
j_call: TRBJ1-2
v_call: TRBV27
cdr3_nt: TGTGCCAGCAGTTTATCCTTTTCGACAGGGGGTAACTATGGCTACACCTTC
cdr3_aa: CASSLSFSTGGNYGYTF

clone_size: medium-sized
d_call: TRBD2
j_call: TRBJ2-2
v_call: TRBV9
cdr3_nt: TGTGCCAGCAGCCCAGGGACTAGCGGGGGATACACCGGGGAGCTGTTTTTT
cdr3_aa: CASSPGTSGGYTGELFF

clone_size: medium-sized
d_call: NA
j_call: TRBJ1-1
v_call: TRBV2
cdr3_nt: TGTGCCAGCAGAGCAGAACTCATGAACACTGAAGCTTTCTTT
cdr3_aa: CASRAELMNTEAFF

clone_size: medium-sized
d_call: NA
j_call: TRBJ1-2
v_call: TRBV19
cdr3_nt: TGTGCCAGTAGTACGCGGGGAGCGACTTATGGCTACACCTTC
cdr3_aa: CASSTRGATYGYTF

clone_size: few
d_call: TRBD1
j_call: TRBJ2-7
v_call: TRBV20-1
cdr3_nt: TGCAGTGCTAGTCTAAGACAGGGCGAGCAGTACTTC
cdr3_aa: CSASLRQGEQYF

clone_size: medium-sized
d_call: TRBD1
j_call: TRBJ2-1
v_call: TRBV12-3/TRBV12-4
cdr3_nt: TGTGCCAGCAGTGAGACAGGGTCGGCCTACAATGAGCAGTTCTTC
cdr3_aa: CASSETGSAYNEQFF

clone_size: medium-sized
d_call: NA
j_call: TRBJ1-2
v_call: TRBV5-5
cdr3_nt: TGTGCCAGCAGGTCGGACACAAACTATGGCTACACCTTC
cdr3_aa: CASRSDTNYGYTF

clone_size: NA
d_call: TRBD1
j_call: TRBJ2-1
v_call: TRBV7-2
cdr3_nt: TGTGCCAGCAGCTTGGACAGGGGCACCTACAATGAGCAGTTCTTC
cdr3_aa: CASSLDRGTYNEQFF

clone_size: medium-sized
d_call: TRBD2
j_call: TRBJ2-7
v_call: TRBV4-1
cdr3_nt: TGCGCCAGCAGCCGCCTACTAGCGGCCAGCTCCTACGAGCAGTACTTC
cdr3_aa: CASSRLLAASSYEQYF

clone_size: many
d_call: TRBD1
j_call: TRBJ2-5
v_call: TRBV20-1
cdr3_nt: TGCAGTGCTAGAGGGGACAGTAAAGTACAAGAGACCCAGTACTTC
cdr3_aa: CSARGDSKVQETQYF

clone_size: many
d_call: TRBD1
j_call: TRBJ1-2
v_call: TRBV6-2/TRBV6-3
cdr3_nt: TGTGCCAGCAGAACTCCCCGACAGGGTTCAGGGAACTATGGCTACACCTTC
cdr3_aa: CASRTPRQGSGNYGYTF

clone_size: NA
d_call: NA
j_call: TRBJ2-5
v_call: TRBV6-1
cdr3_nt: TGTGCCAGCGGTCCGGAGAGGGAGACCCAGTACTTC
cdr3_aa: CASGPERETQYF

clone_size: medium-sized
d_call: NA
j_call: TRBJ1-6
v_call: TRBV20-1
cdr3_nt: TGCAGTGCTAGAGCCGGCTTTGGGCGGTGGAGTAATTCACCCCTCCACTTT
cdr3_aa: CSARAGFGRWSNSPLHF

clone_size: medium-sized
d_call: NA
j_call: TRBJ1-1
v_call: TRBV3-1
cdr3_nt: TGTGCCAGCAGGCGCAGCCTGAACACTGAAGCTTTCTTT
cdr3_aa: CASRRSLNTEAFF

clone_size: NA
d_call: NA
j_call: TRBJ2-1
v_call: TRBV29-1
cdr3_nt: TGCAGCGCCAATGACAGACCCAATGAGCAGTTCTTC
cdr3_aa: CSANDRPNEQFF

clone_size: few
d_call: NA
j_call: TRBJ2-2
v_call: TRBV5-5
cdr3_nt: TGTGCCAGCAGCCAGACGGGGCTCGGGGAGCTGTTTTTT
cdr3_aa: CASSQTGLGELFF

clone_size: NA
d_call: NA
j_call: TRBJ1-5
v_call: TRBV4-1
cdr3_nt: TGCGCCAGCAGCCCCAATCAGGGAGGCAATCAGCCCCAGCATTTT
cdr3_aa: CASSPNQGGNQPQHF

clone_size: many
d_call: NA
j_call: TRBJ2-1
v_call: TRBV20-1
cdr3_nt: TGCAGTGCTAGTGGCCTAGCTCTCCACCAAGGCTACAATGAGCAGTTCTTC
cdr3_aa: CSASGLALHQGYNEQFF

clone_size: many
d_call: NA
j_call: TRBJ2-1
v_call: TRBV20-1
cdr3_nt: TGCAGTGCTAGAAGGTCGGCGGTCAGCTCCTACAATGAGCAGTTCTTC
cdr3_aa: CSARRSAVSSYNEQFF